Listed below are T cell receptor beta chains from one sample, sequenced in a study of blood T cell repertoires in COVID-19. Some clones are missing from TCRdb's copy, which holds only in-frame ones; the method was immunoSEQ multiplex PCR. In the table there are some 210,000 clones, around 84% of which are singletons. The source material was peripheral blood. The origin of the receptors is a human donor in a cohort sampled during active COVID-19. Both conserved end residues are part of each CDR3. The D gene is left open where the match is weak. Clone size is given for some rows only: seen once, a few or many times, or a class if the clone is expanded.

v_gene,d_gene,j_gene,abundance,CDR3aa,CDR3nt
TRBV5-1,-,TRBJ1-2,-,CASSLPGADYTF,TGCGCCAGCAGCTTGCCAGGGGCTGACTACACCTTC
TRBV5-5,TRBD1,TRBJ2-7,-,CASRRSTGFSSYEQYF,TGTGCCAGCAGACGATCGACAGGGTTCAGCTCCTACGAGCAGTACTTC
TRBV5-1,-,TRBJ2-4,-,CASSRGENIQYF,TGCGCCAGTTCTAGGGGCGAAAACATTCAGTACTTC
TRBV10-3,-,TRBJ1-1,few,CATISPVDTEAFF,TGTGCCACCATAAGTCCGGTGGACACTGAAGCTTTCTTT
TRBV15,-,TRBJ1-6,few,CATSRTPSAYNSPLHF,TGTGCCACCAGCAGAACACCCTCCGCCTATAATTCACCCCTCCACTTT
TRBV19,-,TRBJ2-5,-,CASSMRERGETQYF,TGTGCCAGTAGTATGCGGGAGAGGGGGGAGACCCAGTACTTC
TRBV11-2,-,TRBJ2-6,-,CASSLVQGLNSGANVLTF,TGTGCCAGCAGCTTAGTTCAGGGGTTGAACTCTGGGGCCAACGTCCTGACTTTC
TRBV29-1,-,TRBJ2-3,-,CSVDRRGSTDTQYF,TGCAGCGTTGATCGTAGGGGTAGCACAGATACGCAGTATTTT
TRBV28,-,TRBJ1-2,-,CASSGFGRGVANYGYTF,TGTGCCAGCAGTGGGTTTGGCCGCGGGGTAGCTAACTATGGCTACACCTTC
TRBV7-9,-,TRBJ1-1,-,CAIDRNQNTEAFF,TGTGCCATAGACAGGAACCAAAACACTGAAGCTTTCTTT
TRBV9,-,TRBJ2-5,-,CASSVVNQETQYF,TGTGCCAGCAGCGTAGTAAACCAAGAGACCCAGTACTTC
TRBV9,-,TRBJ1-2,-,CASSVGWTAEYGYTF,TGTGCCAGCAGCGTAGGGTGGACAGCAGAGTATGGCTACACCTTC
TRBV7-1,TRBD1,TRBJ1-5,-,CASSSPSPRQGQVLTFLTRQPQHF,TGTGCCAGCAGCTCCCCGTCTCCCCGGCAGGGACAGGTGCTGACCTTCCTAACGCGTCAGCCCCAGCATTTT
TRBV6-5,-,TRBJ2-3,-,CATKLSGPTDTQYF,TGTGCCACCAAACTTAGCGGCCCCACAGATACGCAGTATTTT
TRBV15,-,TRBJ1-1,-,CATSRERDTEAFF,TGTGCCACCAGCAGAGAACGCGACACTGAAGCTTTCTTT
TRBV18,-,TRBJ1-4,-,CASSPEDRGYPYFATNEKLFF,TGTGCCAGCTCACCGGAGGACAGAGGATACCCTTACTTTGCAACTAATGAAAAACTGTTTTTT
TRBV29-1,TRBD1,TRBJ1-2,-,CSATGQDRAGGYTF,TGCAGCGCCACTGGACAGGATAGGGCTGGTGGCTACACCTTC
TRBV5-1,-,TRBJ1-4,-,CASSLDGATNEKLFF,TGCGCCAGCAGCTTGGACGGTGCAACTAATGAAAAACTGTTTTTT
TRBV7-2,-,TRBJ1-1,-,CASSLPGWDTEAFF,TGTGCCAGCAGCTTACCAGGATGGGACACTGAAGCTTTCTTT
TRBV5-1,TRBD2,TRBJ2-3,-,CASSFATSGTHTDTQYF,TGCGCCAGCAGTTTTGCGACTAGCGGGACCCACACAGATACGCAGTATTTT
TRBV10-3,TRBD1,TRBJ2-1,-,CAISGGTGGIEQFF,TGTGCCATCAGTGGGGGGACAGGGGGCATTGAGCAGTTCTTC
TRBV5-1,-,TRBJ1-2,-,CASSPSGYGYTF,TGCGCCAGCAGCCCCAGTGGCTATGGCTACACCTTC
TRBV28,-,TRBJ2-7,once,CASSLGPYRGYEQYF,TGTGCCAGCAGTTTAGGGCCGTATCGGGGCTACGAGCAGTACTTC
TRBV5-1,-,TRBJ1-2,-,CASSLDSSGWDYGYTF,TGCGCCAGCAGCTTGGATTCTTCAGGGTGGGACTATGGCTACACCTTC
TRBV19,-,TRBJ1-6,-,CASSAGTQHSPLHF,TGTGCCAGTAGTGCGGGCACACAGCATTCACCCCTCCACTTT
TRBV27,-,TRBJ2-1,once,CASKSDRAGYNEQFF,TGTGCCAGCAAATCCGACCGAGCAGGGTACAATGAGCAGTTCTTC
TRBV11-1,TRBD1,TRBJ2-3,-,CASSPGQGASDTQYF,TGTGCCAGCAGCCCAGGACAGGGGGCATCGGATACGCAGTATTTT
TRBV11-3,TRBD1,TRBJ1-1,-,CASSQGQGGRTEAFF,TGTGCCAGCAGCCAAGGACAGGGTGGACGGACTGAAGCTTTCTTT
TRBV5-6,-,TRBJ2-2,-,CASSLADTGELFF,TGTGCCAGCAGCTTGGCCGACACCGGGGAGCTGTTTTTT
TRBV30,-,TRBJ2-3,-,CAWSAGGPDTQYF,TGTGCCTGGAGTGCTGGGGGCCCAGATACGCAGTATTTT
TRBV18,-,TRBJ1-2,-,CASSYTNRVIEGYTF,TGTGCCAGCTCATACACAAACAGGGTCATTGAAGGCTACACCTTC
TRBV4-1,-,TRBJ2-7,-,CASSPSPVPLVEQYF,TGCGCCAGCAGCCCCTCCCCGGTCCCCCTGGTCGAGCAGTACTTC
TRBV4-1,TRBD2,TRBJ2-1,-,CASSRNGGGSYNEQFF,TGCGCCAGCAGCCGTAACGGGGGGGGATCCTACAATGAGCAGTTCTTC
TRBV5-1,-,TRBJ2-5,-,CASSPRVYQETQYF,TGCGCCAGCAGCCCCAGGGTCTACCAAGAGACCCAGTACTTC
TRBV19,-,TRBJ2-3,-,CASSMGPPNTQYF,TGTGCCAGTAGTATGGGGCCTCCTAATACGCAGTATTTT
TRBV5-1,-,TRBJ1-2,once,CASSSKQGDDYGYTF,TGCGCCAGCAGCTCGAAACAGGGTGACGACTATGGCTACACCTTC
TRBV19,-,TRBJ2-7,once,CASRDPGAPSYEQYF,TGTGCCAGTAGAGATCCGGGTGCCCCTTCCTACGAGCAGTACTTC
TRBV20-1,-,TRBJ1-1,once,CSASQADSEAFF,TGCAGTGCTAGTCAGGCGGACAGTGAAGCTTTCTTT
TRBV21-1,-,TRBJ1-4,-,CASSNSSQGFNEKLFF,TGTGCCAGCAGCAATTCATCCCAGGGGTTTAATGAAAAACTGTTTTTT
TRBV28,-,TRBJ2-7,-,CASSSPLPGYEQYF,TGTGCCAGCAGTTCCCCATTACCAGGGTACGAGCAGTACTTC
TRBV7-9,TRBD2,TRBJ2-2,-,CAGSRGTGELFF,TGTGCAGGCTCGCGGGGGACCGGGGAGCTGTTTTTT
TRBV12-3/TRBV12-4,-,TRBJ2-1,-,CASSFGGRGEQFF,TGTGCCAGCAGTTTCGGGGGAAGGGGTGAGCAGTTCTTC